Following are 6 T cell receptor beta chains from one sample sequenced in a study of cytomegalovirus exposure and HLA in healthy donors. A multiplex PCR was run with 60 Vbeta primers and 13 Jbeta primers. Sequenced by immunoSEQ multiplex PCR; TCRdb stores in-frame clones only, minus some. The table records 170,000 or so clones, about 79% of them present only once. The sequenced sample consisted of PBMCs. These receptors came from a man between 50 and 59 years old in good health and CMV-seropositive.

This rearrangement joins TRBV29-1 to TRBJ1-4, with TRBD1 matching 9 bases. This CDR3 has 12 residues. Germline V gene sequence: CDR1 SQVTM, CDR2 ANQGSEA. The J segment lost 6 bases and the V segment lost 7 bases, leaving 3 bases of the junction unmatched. The CDR3: CSAGQGDEKLFF. Written as DNA, the CDR3 is TGCAGCGCGGGACAGGGTGATGAAAAACTGTTTTTT.

The chain combines TRBV18 with TRBJ1-4, with a possible D match to TRBD1 (5 bases). The germline gives CDR1 KGHSH, CDR2 LQKENI. CDR3 length: 16 residues. V dropped 0 bases and J dropped 3 bases, with 11 bases sitting between them. The CDR3 nucleotides are TGTGCCAGCTCACCACCTGTCAGGGCCCCTAATGAAAAACTGTTTTTT. Translating gives CASSPPVRAPNEKLFF. Based on the CDR3 plus reference TRBV18 and TRBJ1-4, the full variable domain is NAGVMQNPRHLVRRRGQEARLRCSPMKGHSHVYWYRQLPEEGLKFMVYLQKENIIDESGMPKERFSAEFPKEGPSILRIQQVVRGDSAAYFCASSPPVRAPNEKLFFGSGTQLSVL.

CDR3 amino acids: CASSIQGMNTEAFF. The CDR3, as DNA: TGTGCCAGCAGCATACAGGGGATGAACACTGAAGCTTTCTTT. J is TRBJ1-1 and V is TRBV7-9; TRBD1 aligns across 7 bases. Germline CDR1 and CDR2: SEHNR and FQNEAQ (reference sequence). V was pared by 5 bases and J by 0 bases, with 3 bases of the junction left unmatched. The CDR3 covers 14 residues.

The V call is TRBV7-7, the J call TRBJ2-2; D is possibly TRBD2 (6 bases). Germline V gives CDR1 SSHAT, CDR2 FNYEAQ (reference sequence). The CDR3 is 14 amino acids. Trimming shortened V by 1 base and J by 4 bases, and 7 bases separated the two germline ends. The CDR3: CASSLGGGTGELFF. The CDR3 coding sequence is TGTGCCAGCAGCTTAGGGGGAGGCACCGGGGAGCTGTTTTTT. Complete variable domain (other parts from reference TRBV7-7 and TRBJ2-2): GAGVSQSPRYKVTKRGQDVTLRCDPISSHATLYWYQQALGQGPEFLTYFNYEAQPDKSGLPSDRFSAERPEGSISTLTIQRTEQRDSAMYRCASSLGGGTGELFFGEGSRLTVL.

This clone has a handful of counts. The rearrangement uses TRBV10-2 and TRBJ2-7; D perhaps matches TRBD1 (5 bases). This CDR3 is built from 17 residues. V lost 3 bases to trimming and J lost 2 bases, with 20 bases between them. CDR1 is WSHSY, CDR2 SAAADI, per germline. CDR3 sequence: CASSDSTVLPFPYEQYF. The CDR3, as DNA: TGCGCCAGCAGTGACTCGACAGTATTACCGTTTCCCTACGAGCAGTACTTC.

The chain combines TRBV7-9 with TRBJ2-2, with D possibly being TRBD2 (5 bases). V was trimmed by 5 bases and J by 9 bases, leaving 19 bases between them. The CDR3 extends over 15 amino acids. Germline CDR1 and CDR2: SEHNR and FQNEAQ (reference sequence). The CDR3 loop reads CASSPRTGVSWELFF. As DNA, the CDR3 is TGTGCCAGCAGCCCACGAACCGGGGTTTCTTGGGAGCTGTTTTTT.